This T cell receptor beta chain emerged from a study of T cell responses to AZD1222 COVID-19 vaccine. Overall study: Investigators merged groups given second doses at roughly 4 or roughly 12 weeks. General study results and limits: None of the repertoires were sampled until the peak T cell response had passed. The donors showed a predominance of white British ancestry and of females, with possible underestimation of clonal diversity. Close to half of all spike-specific TCRs reportedly target regions of the variants that are unmutated.

The protocol was immunoSEQ multiplex PCR, while the TCRdb copy is restricted to in-frame clones and leaves out a portion. The table shows over 150,000 clones, with 90% occurring only once. This clone was detected once. Its antigen is unknown. Trimming removed 0 bases from V and 1 base from J, with 6 bases in between. The V gene's germline CDR1 is LGHNA and CDR2 YNFKEQ. This CDR3 is built from 14 residues. V gene TRBV4-2 combines with J gene TRBJ1-1; no definite D call. The clonotype comes from an adult in good health. The sequencing here drew on peripheral blood, taken on day 0 of AZD1222 vaccination. CDR3 sequence (DNA): TGTGCCAGCAGCCAAGATCAACAGAACACTGAAGCTTTCTTT. This codes for CASSQDQQNTEAFF.